The next 15 T cell receptor beta chains were all read from a single sample in a study of shared clonotypes between healthy human individuals. Only in-frame clones appear in the TCRdb table, and some are missing; sequencing was by immunoSEQ multiplex PCR. The sample consists of over a million clones, 75% to 80% of them appearing once. Sequenced input: memory CD4+ T cells from PBMCs. Subset noted: CD45RA-negative fraction. These receptors were taken from a man between 18 and 29 years old in good health. Some clones in this sample may be carry-over from other donors' samples.

Turning to this clone: Additional DNA sequences in this sample encode the identical CDR3. The gene calls are TRBV28 and TRBJ2-1; 10 bases line up with TRBD2. CDR1 MDHEN and CDR2 SYDVKM come from the germline V gene. The trim removed 7 bases at V and 3 bases at J, leaving 3 bases unmatched. This CDR3 comprises 14 residues. The CDR3 loop reads CASTLAGDYNEQFF. CDR3 bases: TGTGCCAGCACCCTAGCGGGGGACTACAATGAGCAGTTCTTC. Filled out from reference TRBV28 and TRBJ2-1, the complete variable domain reads DVKVTQSSRYLVKRTGEKVFLECVQDMDHENMFWYRQDPGLGLRLIYFSYDVKMKEKGDIPEGYSVSREKKERFSLILESASTNQTSMYLCASTLAGDYNEQFFGPGTRLTVL.

V usage is TRBV29-1 and J usage is TRBJ1-4; a weak D match, TRBD1 (5 bases). CDR3 length equals 12 residues. From germline, CDR1 is SQVTM and CDR2 ANQGSEA. The ends were cut back, 5 bases at V and 8 bases at J, with 12 bases in the middle. The CDR3 loop is CSVIFSGEKLFF. In DNA, the CDR3 is TGCAGCGTTATTTTCTCAGGGGAAAAACTGTTTTTT.

In DNA form, the CDR3 reads TGTGCCACCCAAAAACAGGGAGACAATCAGCCCCAGCATTTT. Protein product: CATQKQGDNQPQHF. The chain links TRBV5-4 to TRBJ1-5; maybe TRBD1 (6 bases). CDR3 length: 14 amino acids. Between the trimmed V and J ends, which lost 9 bases and 3 bases, there was a span of 16 bases. CDR1 is SGHNT, CDR2 YYREEE, per germline (reference sequence). Looking up the rest from reference TRBV5-4 and TRBJ1-5 gives the full variable domain: ETGVTQSPTHLIKTRGQQVTLRCSSQSGHNTVSWYQQALGQGPQFIFQYYREEENGRGNFPPRFSGLQFPNYSSELNVNALELDDSALYLCATQKQGDNQPQHFGDGTRLSIL.

The count of this clone is one. With a much larger clone just one base away, this may be a read error. This rearrangement joins TRBV30 to TRBJ2-5, with a possible D match to TRBD2 (6 bases). With the DNA end fitting TRBJ2-7 better, the J assignment may be wrong. The V gene's germline CDR1 is GTSNPN and CDR2 SVGIG (reference sequence). The CDR3 runs to 13 residues. This CDR3 reads CAWGVLALGEQYF. CDR3 DNA sequence: TGTGCCTGGGGTGTACTAGCCCTGGGCGAGCAGTACTTC.

The chain carries TRBV9 and TRBJ2-1, with D maybe TRBD2 (5 bases). V lost 4 bases to trimming and J lost 6 bases, with 26 bases between them. CDR3 length: 18 residues. The V gene's germline CDR1 is SGDLS and CDR2 YYNGEE. CDR3 DNA sequence: TGTGCCAGCAGCTCAACGACCGGACTTTACGGACGGAGCAATGAGCAGTTCTTC. Its translation: CASSSTTGLYGRSNEQFF.

The V and J genes are TRBV11-3 and TRBJ2-7; no clear D. The CDR3 is made up of 15 amino acids. Germline values: CDR1 SGHNT, CDR2 YENEEA. V was clipped by 5 bases and J by 9 bases, with 23 bases between them. For the CDR3, the DNA is TGTGCCAGCAGCCTCTGGGAAGATTATAATACGCCGCAGTACTTC. Its translation: CASSLWEDYNTPQYF.

This clone turned up a few times. The chain combines TRBV4-3 with TRBJ1-3, with D maybe TRBD1 (6 bases). The CDR3 runs to 14 residues. Germline CDR1 and CDR2: LGHNA and YSLEER. Trimming took off 3 bases at V and 2 bases at J, with 8 bases between the two ends. The CDR3 sequence: CASSQGAAGNTIYF. CDR3 coding DNA: TGCGCCAGCAGCCAGGGGGCCGCTGGAAACACCATATATTTT.

This chain's CDR3 is CASSPKLRVANIQYF. The DNA of the CDR3 is TGTGCCAGCAGCCCGAAACTTAGAGTGGCAAACATTCAGTACTTC. This rearrangement joins TRBV7-9 to TRBJ2-4; D ambiguous. Germline V gene lookup returns CDR1 SEHNR and CDR2 FQNEAQ (reference sequence). This CDR3 comprises 15 residues. The V and J ends lost 5 bases and 6 bases respectively, with 17 bases between them.

This clone was counted at least ten times. The J gene is TRBJ2-5, the V gene TRBV5-1, with D hard to call. The CDR3 contains 13 residues. Germline lookup yields CDR1 SGHRS and CDR2 YFSETQ. The V gene lost 2 bases and the J gene lost 5 bases, with 10 bases spanning the gap. The DNA for the CDR3 is TGCGCCAGCAGCTTTGATGGGAAGGAGACCCAGTACTTC. Encoded protein: CASSFDGKETQYF.

This clone appeared a few times. J is TRBJ1-1 and V is TRBV30, with D uncertain. The ends were cut back, 4 bases at V and 11 bases at J, with 17 bases in the middle. Germline CDR1 GTSNPN, CDR2 SVGIG (reference sequence). The CDR3 is 12 amino acids. CDR3: CAWIAAKGMAFF. In DNA form, the CDR3 reads TGTGCCTGGATCGCAGCTAAAGGTATGGCTTTCTTT.

The chain couples TRBV27 to TRBJ1-5; D gene unclear. CDR1 is MNHEY and CDR2 is SMNVEV in the germline V gene (reference sequence). Trimming left V 5 bases short and J 3 bases short, with 14 bases between. The CDR3 covers 15 residues. The CDR3 DNA reads TGTGCCAGCAGTCCATTAGGTCGGGACAATCAGCCCCAGCATTTT. Residues: CASSPLGRDNQPQHF.

V gene TRBV5-1 combines with J gene TRBJ2-1, with D perhaps given as TRBD1 or TRBD2 (5 bases each). Trimming stripped 1 base from V and 9 bases from J, with 14 bases between. Germline-derived CDR1 and CDR2 are SGHRS and YFSETQ. The CDR3 covers 14 residues. CDR3 sequence: CASSLWGSEREQFF. For the CDR3, the DNA is TGCGCCAGCAGCTTGTGGGGGAGCGAACGTGAGCAGTTCTTC. Complete variable domain (other parts from reference TRBV5-1 and TRBJ2-1): KAGVTQTPRYLIKTRGQQVTLSCSPISGHRSVSWYQQTPGQGLQFLFEYFSETQRNKGNFPGRFSGRQFSNSRSEMNVSTLELGDSALYLCASSLWGSEREQFFGPGTRLTVL.

This clone was found once. J is TRBJ1-1 and V is TRBV5-1, with D perhaps TRBD1 (5 bases). The V gene's germline CDR1 is SGHRS and CDR2 YFSETQ. V lost 2 bases and J 8 bases, leaving 7 bases between the germline ends. The CDR3 has 11 residues. CDR3 bases: TGCGCCAGCAGCTTAAAGGGGGAAGCTTTCTTT. Translating gives CASSLKGEAFF.

The chain joins TRBV6-6 to TRBJ1-1, with D possibly matching TRBD1 (6 bases). The germline V gene encodes CDR1 MNHNY and CDR2 SVGAGI (reference sequence). Trimming left V 4 bases short and J 5 bases short, with 11 bases between. The CDR3 is 13 amino acids. CDR3: CASSSGVWTEAFF. CDR3 in DNA: TGTGCCAGCAGTTCAGGGGTTTGGACTGAAGCTTTCTTT.

Regarding this clone: A much larger clone lies one base from this, so it may be a read error. The rearrangement joins TRBV9 to TRBJ2-1, with TRBD2 matching over 9 bases. Unmatched junction bases numbered 2, after V lost 0 bases and J lost 4 bases. The CDR3 totals 15 residues. Germline CDR1 SGDLS, CDR2 YYNGEE. CDR3 nucleotides: TGTGCCAGCAGCGTAGATAGCGGGGGATACAATGAGCAGTTCTTC. This gives the protein CASSVDSGGYNEQFF. Supplemented by reference TRBV9 and TRBJ2-1, the full variable domain reads DSGVTQTPKHLITATGQRVTLRCSPRSGDLSVYWYQQSLDQGLQFLIQYYNGEERAKGNILERFSAQQFPDLHSELNLSSLELGDSALYFCASSVDSGGYNEQFFGPGTRLTVL.